A single sample is the source of the 14 T cell receptor beta chains below, sequenced in a study of PD-L1 blockade in urothelial cancer. Described time point: peripheral blood 6 weeks after treatment start. Clones were sequenced by immunoSEQ multiplex PCR, and TCRdb holds only the in-frame ones, with some missing. The data show about 76,000 clones, with around 90% seen just once and 0.87% held by the top ten. Sequenced material: PBMCs, taken around atezolizumab (anti-PD-L1) treatment. The source is a woman aged 80 or over with urothelial cancer.

This rearrangement joins TRBV2 to TRBJ1-1; 8 bases are shared with TRBD1. The CDR3 spans 13 residues. J was trimmed by 1 base and V by 10 bases; bases with no gene match: 5. Germline V gives CDR1 SNHLY, CDR2 FYNNEI. CDR3 sequence (DNA): TGTGCCATCGGGACAGGCCGGAACACTGAAGCTTTCTTT. This gives the protein CAIGTGRNTEAFF.

The V gene is TRBV18, the J gene TRBJ1-1; 11 bases agree with TRBD1. V lost 5 bases to trimming and J lost 7 bases; unmatched junction nucleotides: 3. Germline V CDR1 and CDR2: KGHSH, LQKENI. The CDR3 is 13 residues long. The CDR3 protein is CASSEGQGVEAFF. The DNA of the CDR3 is TGTGCCAGCTCAGAGGGACAGGGGGTTGAAGCTTTCTTT.

The CDR3 sequence is CASSPGQGADGYTF. CDR3 nucleotides: TGCGCCAGCAGCCCGGGACAGGGGGCGGATGGCTACACCTTC. The rearrangement joins TRBV5-1 to TRBJ1-2; 12 bases are shared with TRBD1. This CDR3 region has 14 residues. V shed 4 bases, J shed 6 bases, and the junction held 4 bases outside the gene matches. Germline loops: CDR1 SGHRS, CDR2 YFSETQ.

The rearrangement links TRBV28 to TRBJ1-2; perhaps TRBD1 as D (5 bases). This CDR3 spans 18 amino acids. Deletions cut 8 bases from V and 0 bases from J, with 25 bases between. CDR1 and CDR2 from the germline V gene are MDHEN and SYDVKM. CDR3 sequence: CASGYMGTGRKSNYGYTF. CDR3 nucleotide sequence: TGTGCCAGCGGATATATGGGGACTGGACGGAAATCTAACTATGGCTACACCTTC.

The V gene is TRBV18, the J gene TRBJ2-6; 8 bases match TRBD1. This CDR3 has 18 amino acids. Germline CDR1 KGHSH, CDR2 LQKENI. V was pared by 4 bases and J by 1 base, with 9 bases of the junction left unmatched. The CDR3 sequence: CASSLRTGPTSGANVLTF. CDR3 bases: TGTGCCAGCTCACTGAGGACAGGGCCGACATCTGGGGCCAACGTCCTGACTTTC.

V is TRBV5-1 and J is TRBJ2-1, with D perhaps TRBD2 (5 bases). This CDR3 contains 15 residues. The V end lost 3 bases, the J end lost 3 bases, and 13 bases lay between the germline ends. Germline-derived CDR1 and CDR2 are SGHRS and YFSETQ. The CDR3 DNA sequence: TGCGCCAGCAGCTCCTCCGGGATCGACTACAATGAGCAGTTCTTC. Protein sequence: CASSSSGIDYNEQFF.

This chain uses TRBV19 with TRBJ2-1, with D possibly TRBD2 on 6 matching bases. The CDR3 is made up of 14 amino acids. Trimming shortened V by 10 bases and J by 2 bases, and 15 bases separated the two germline ends. Germline CDR1 and CDR2: LNHDA and SQIVND (reference sequence). CDR3 residues: CATSEGLAYNEQFF. DNA of the CDR3: TGTGCCACCTCGGAGGGGCTAGCCTACAATGAGCAGTTCTTC.

This clone was counted a single time. The CDR3: CASMSETTSTDTQYF. The CDR3 region has the DNA TGCGCCAGCATGTCCGAAACCACTAGCACAGATACGCAGTATTTT. V and J are TRBV10-2 and TRBJ2-3; no firm D call. This CDR3 region has 15 residues. V was pared by 7 bases and J by 0 bases, with 14 bases between. In germline, CDR1 is WSHSY, CDR2 SAAADI.

This clone was counted between two and nine times. The chain has TRBV15 and TRBJ2-5; no definite D call. Germline CDR1 reads LNHNV; CDR2 reads YYDKDF (reference sequence). V dropped 0 bases and J dropped 5 bases, with 16 bases sitting between them. The CDR3 has 16 residues. CDR3: CATSRDLPTNKETQYF. The DNA for the CDR3 is TGTGCCACCAGCAGAGATCTCCCCACTAACAAGGAGACCCAGTACTTC.

This chain connects TRBV7-6 to TRBJ2-3, with 9 bases identical to TRBD2. The germline CDR1 and CDR2 sequences are SGHVS and FNYEAQ. CDR3 length: 16 amino acids. V shed 5 bases, J shed 0 bases, and the junction held 6 bases outside the gene matches. CDR3 protein: CASSQGLAGSTDTQYF. In DNA form, the CDR3 reads TGTGCCAGCAGCCAGGGTCTAGCGGGAAGCACAGATACGCAGTATTTT.

This clone was detected only once. The CDR3: CASSAGQLSNQPQHF. The CDR3 coding sequence is TGCGCCAGCAGCGCGGGACAGCTTAGCAATCAGCCCCAGCATTTT. The V gene is TRBV5-1, the J gene TRBJ1-5; 7 bases map to TRBD1. V trimming: 4 bases; J trimming: 0 bases; junction bases outside the gene matches: 4. The CDR3 extends over 15 amino acids. CDR1 is SGHRS, CDR2 YFSETQ, per germline. Full variable domain (outside the CDR3, taken from reference TRBV5-1 and TRBJ1-5): KAGVTQTPRYLIKTRGQQVTLSCSPISGHRSVSWYQQTPGQGLQFLFEYFSETQRNKGNFPGRFSGRQFSNSRSEMNVSTLELGDSALYLCASSAGQLSNQPQHFGDGTRLSIL.

This rearrangement joins TRBV30 to TRBJ1-5; 8 bases fit TRBD1. J gave up 3 bases and V 8 bases, and 6 bases lay outside the gene matches. The length of the CDR3 is 13 residues. Germline values: CDR1 GTSNPN, CDR2 SVGIG (reference sequence). The CDR3 nucleotides read TGTGCCCTCGAACAGGGGGTCAATCAGCCCCAGCATTTT. This gives the protein CALEQGVNQPQHF.

In this sample, this clone turned up once. The rearrangement joins TRBV9 to TRBJ2-1, with TRBD2 identical over 13 bases. Trimming took 3 bases from V and 10 from J; bases not matched to a gene: 13. The CDR3 sequence is 17 residues long. Germline assignment: CDR1 SGDLS and CDR2 YYNGEE. The CDR3 loop reads CASSAGLAGTTKSEQFF. The CDR3 DNA reads as TGTGCCAGCAGCGCGGGACTAGCGGGAACCACTAAAAGCGAGCAGTTCTTC.

The rearrangement uses TRBV28 and TRBJ1-1, with D perhaps matching TRBD1 (5 bases). CDR3 length: 13 residues. Germline CDR1 is MDHEN and CDR2 is SYDVKM. Between the trimmed V and J ends, which lost 4 bases and 3 bases, there was a span of 9 bases. The chain's CDR3 is CASSSQGHTEAFF. Here the CDR3 DNA reads TGTGCCAGCAGTTCCCAGGGCCACACTGAAGCTTTCTTT.